This entry lists 10 T cell receptor beta chains sequenced from one sample in a study of blood T cell repertoires in COVID-19. Data came from immunoSEQ multiplex PCR; TCRdb stores just in-frame clones and leaves some out. This table holds over 110,000 clones, approximately 80% found once. Specimen: peripheral blood. These receptors originate from a man aged 70-80 years who had recovered from COVID-19.

V is TRBV18 and J is TRBJ2-2, with D perhaps TRBD2 (5 bases). V lost 2 bases to trimming and J lost 4 bases, with 11 bases between them. The CDR3 sequence is 15 residues long. Germline CDR1 is KGHSH and CDR2 is LQKENI. CDR3 region: CASSPIAGITGELFF. CDR3 sequence (DNA): TGTGCCAGCTCACCAATTGCGGGTATCACCGGGGAGCTGTTTTTT.

The chain employs TRBV2 and TRBJ2-1; 9 bases are a match to TRBD2. V dropped 8 bases and J dropped 6; count of bases not matched to a gene: 8. This CDR3 region has 14 residues. The germline V gene encodes CDR1 SNHLY and CDR2 FYNNEI. CDR3 nucleotide sequence: TGTGCCAGCTGTTCTAGCGGGACCTTCAATGAGCAGTTCTTC. Translated, it gives CASCSSGTFNEQFF.

This clone was detected a few times. The chain has TRBV6-6 and TRBJ1-3; D might be TRBD1 (6 bases). V lost 5 bases to trimming and J lost 2 bases, with 13 bases between them. CDR1 and CDR2 from the germline V gene are MNHNY and SVGAGI (reference sequence). The CDR3 extends over 15 amino acids. CDR3 coding DNA: TGTGCCAGCAGTATTCAGGGGAATCCTGGAAACACCATATATTTT. It is translated as CASSIQGNPGNTIYF.

The V and J genes are TRBV7-9 and TRBJ2-2; 7 nucleotides agree with TRBD2. CDR1 and CDR2 from the germline V gene are SEHNR and FQNEAQ (reference sequence). V was clipped by 2 bases and J by 6 bases; unmatched bases: 9. There are 16 residues in the CDR3. The CDR3 nucleotides read TGTGCCAGCAGCTTAACTAGCCAAGGGAGGGCCGGGGAGCTGTTTTTT. Amino acid sequence: CASSLTSQGRAGELFF.

J is TRBJ2-1 and V is TRBV10-1; 12 bases match TRBD2. Trimming took 3 bases from V and 6 from J; bases not matched to a gene: 6. Germline V gene data show CDR1 as WNHNN and CDR2 as SYGVQD (reference sequence). CDR3 size: 16 residues. In DNA form, the CDR3 reads TGCGCCAGCAGTGATCTAGCGGGAGGGTCCCCCAATGAGCAGTTCTTC. Amino acids: CASSDLAGGSPNEQFF.

This clone is a singleton in its sample. The chain combines TRBV12-3 or TRBV12-4 with TRBJ2-5; D uncertain. The V and J ends lost 6 bases and 5 bases respectively, with 10 bases between them. This CDR3 is built from 12 residues. CDR3 nucleotides: TGTGCCAGCAGCCTAGACCGGGAGACCCAGTACTTC. It yields the protein CASSLDRETQYF.

This chain joins TRBV10-3 and TRBJ2-7; TRBD1 matches 9 bases. The germline V gene encodes CDR1 ENHRY and CDR2 SYGVKD. V lost 7 bases, J lost 2 bases, and 3 bases stayed unmatched. CDR3 length: 13 residues. As DNA, the CDR3 is TGTGCCATCAACAGACAGGGGGCCTACGAGCAGTACTTC. Amino acid sequence: CAINRQGAYEQYF.

This clone was seen a single time. The V and J genes are TRBV5-8 and TRBJ2-6, with D possibly TRBD2 on 5 matching bases. V was trimmed by 6 bases and J by 1 base, leaving 11 bases between them. Germline loops: CDR1 SGHTS, CDR2 YDEGEE. This CDR3 is 15 amino acids long. The CDR3: CASTLGVSGANVLTF. CDR3 nucleotides: TGTGCCAGCACTCTCGGGGTGTCTGGGGCCAACGTCCTGACTTTC.

The chain is built from TRBV4-1 and TRBJ2-3; 11 nucleotides line up with TRBD2. J gave up 4 bases and V 3 bases, and 12 bases lay outside the gene matches. Looked up from germline, CDR1 is MGHRA and CDR2 is YSYEKL. This CDR3 has 18 residues. The CDR3 DNA sequence: TGCGCCAGCAGCCAGGAATTAACTAGCGGGAGACTATCAGATACGCAGTATTTT. Protein sequence: CASSQELTSGRLSDTQYF.

The V call is TRBV7-8, the J call TRBJ1-4, with D tentatively TRBD1 (5 bases). The CDR3 length is 16 residues. Per the germline V gene, CDR1 is SGHVS and CDR2 is FQNEAQ. V lost 3 bases to trimming and J lost 5 bases, with 16 bases between them. CDR3 region: CASSLFYRGPNEKLFF. In DNA form, the CDR3 reads TGTGCCAGCAGCTTGTTTTATAGGGGCCCCAATGAAAAACTGTTTTTT.